These 31 T cell receptor beta chains originate from one sample sequenced in a study of blood T cells in healthy people across ages. For the second PCR, which ran for 7 to 11 cycles, a sample-barcoded 5' primer and a J-beta primer mix were used. TCRdb re-derived calls from the 5' RACE reads in MiXCR, one entry per CDR3 protein. The sample holds around 1.1 million distinct CDR3 sequences; less than 45% are singletons and the top ten take about an eighth. The sequencing sample was made of blood. These receptors were collected from a man aged 18 to 30 in good health.

This clonotype was observed a few times. The chain has TRBV29-1 and TRBJ1-5; D may be TRBD1 (5 bases). Trimming stripped 5 bases from V and 4 bases from J, with 12 bases between. This CDR3 is built from 13 residues. Germline lookup yields CDR1 SQVTM and CDR2 ANQGSEA. In DNA, the CDR3 is TGCAGCGTTAGACAGACAGTAAATCAGCCCCAGCATTTT. Residues: CSVRQTVNQPQHF.

The chain joins TRBV25-1 to TRBJ1-6, with 9 bases matching TRBD1. V shed 8 bases and J 8 bases; nucleotides not matched to a gene: 1. The CDR3 length is 12 residues. Germline V lookup: CDR1 MGHDK, CDR2 SYGVNS. Here the CDR3 reads CASGDRDSPLHF. The CDR3 DNA reads TGTGCCAGCGGGGACAGGGATTCACCCCTCCACTTT.

The rearrangement uses TRBV12-3 or TRBV12-4 and TRBJ1-2, with D perhaps matching TRBD1 (6 bases). This CDR3 region has 12 residues. Between the trimmed V and J ends, which lost 7 bases and 4 bases, there was a span of 10 bases. CDR3 bases: TGTGCCAGCACCCAGACAGGCTATGGCTACACCTTC. It encodes CASTQTGYGYTF.

The V and J genes are TRBV20-1 and TRBJ1-5; a weak D match, TRBD1 (6 bases). This CDR3 is 15 amino acids long. Germline CDR1 reads DFQATT; CDR2 reads SNEGSKA (reference sequence). V dropped 4 bases and J dropped 1 base, with 14 bases sitting between them. The CDR3 DNA reads as TGCAGTGCTACCGCTGGAGGGGGAAGCAATCAGCCCCAGCATTTT. It yields the protein CSATAGGGSNQPQHF.

This CDR3 is CASSLSGVAFF. The CDR3 DNA is TGTGCCAGCAGTTTATCGGGGGTCGCTTTCTTT. The chain carries TRBV27 and TRBJ1-1, with D possibly being TRBD1 (5 bases). Germline lookup yields CDR1 MNHEY and CDR2 SMNVEV (reference sequence). The ends were cut back, 0 bases at V and 11 bases at J, with 7 bases in the middle. CDR3 length: 11 amino acids.

This chain uses TRBV7-9 with TRBJ2-3; D gene uncertain. Germline loops: CDR1 SEHNR, CDR2 FQNEAQ (reference sequence). V lost 7 bases, J lost 1 base, and 9 bases lay in between. The CDR3 consists of 13 residues. The CDR3 DNA sequence: TGTGCCAGCATCCCAGAGGGCACAGATACGCAGTATTTT. Its protein is CASIPEGTDTQYF. Combining the CDR3 with reference TRBV7-9 and TRBJ2-3 gives the whole variable domain DTGVSQNPRHKITKRGQNVTFRCDPISEHNRLYWYRQTLGQGPEFLTYFQNEAQLEKSRLLSDRFSAERPKGSFSTLEIQRTEQGDSAMYLCASIPEGTDTQYFGPGTRLTVL.

This rearrangement joins TRBV9 to TRBJ1-4; D remains unclear. CDR1 SGDLS and CDR2 YYNGEE come from the germline V gene. Trimming took off 0 bases at V and 6 bases at J, with 9 bases between the two ends. This CDR3 has 14 amino acids. CDR3 coding DNA: TGTGCCAGCAGCGTAGGGACGGTTGATGAAAAACTGTTTTTT. Its protein product is CASSVGTVDEKLFF.

The rearrangement uses TRBV7-2 and TRBJ1-1; D is uncertain. The V end was cut by 1 base, the J end by 6 bases, with 12 bases between. CDR1 is SGHTA, CDR2 FQGNSA, per germline. There are 14 residues in the CDR3. The CDR3 DNA reads TGTGCCAGCAGCTTAGGCTCAGGACCCCCTGAAGCTTTCTTT. Amino acid sequence: CASSLGSGPPEAFF. Full variable domain (remainder filled in from reference TRBV7-2 and TRBJ1-1): GAGVSQSPSNKVTEKGKDVELRCDPISGHTALYWYRQSLGQGLEFLIYFQGNSAPDKSGLPSDRFSAERTGGSVSTLTIQRTQQEDSAVYLCASSLGSGPPEAFFGQGTRLTVV.

A remark on this clonotype: The conserved closing phenylalanine or tryptophan is absent in this CDR3, likely reflecting a read error. This chain links TRBV12-3 or TRBV12-4 with TRBJ2-3; D perhaps matches TRBD2 (6 bases). The CDR3 runs 14 residues. Trimming pared 6 bases from V and 0 bases from J, leaving 10 bases between. The CDR3 nucleotides read TGTGCCAGCAGCACGACTAGGAGCACAGATACGCAGTATTCT. Translating it yields CASSTTRSTDTQYS.

This clonotype was recorded a few times. The gene calls are TRBV7-2 and TRBJ2-7, with D possibly matching TRBD2 (6 bases). This CDR3 is built from 13 residues. V lost 5 bases and J 2 bases, leaving 10 bases between the germline ends. Germline loops: CDR1 SGHTA, CDR2 FQGNSA. CDR3 bases: TGTGCCAGCAGCCGCGGGGCTACCTACGAGCAGTACTTC. Translating it yields CASSRGATYEQYF.

The V call is TRBV27, the J call TRBJ1-2; weak D call: TRBD1 (5 bases). V lost 3 bases to trimming and J lost 6 bases, with 11 bases between them. From germline, CDR1 is MNHEY and CDR2 SMNVEV (reference sequence). This CDR3 region has 13 residues. The CDR3 spells CASSFEGSDGYTF. For the CDR3, the DNA is TGTGCCAGCAGTTTCGAGGGGAGCGATGGCTACACCTTC.

There are a few counts of this clonotype. The gene calls are TRBV2 and TRBJ2-3, with D tentatively TRBD1 (6 bases). V lost 7 bases and J lost 3, with 14 bases in between. Germline CDR1 SNHLY, CDR2 FYNNEI. This CDR3 region has 14 residues. The CDR3 sequence: CASMRRGTTDTQYF. The DNA of the CDR3 is TGTGCCAGCATGCGCAGGGGTACGACAGATACGCAGTATTTT.

The chain combines TRBV2 with TRBJ1-1; the D gene is possibly TRBD1 (5 bases). Germline V CDR1 and CDR2: SNHLY, FYNNEI. There are 12 residues in the CDR3. As DNA, the CDR3 is TGTGCAGATGGGGGGATGAACACTGAAGCTTTCTTT. Its protein product is CADGGMNTEAFF.

As concerns this clonotype: A much more abundant neighbour one base away suggests this may be a read error. V usage is TRBV7-2 and J usage is TRBJ2-1, with D possibly being TRBD1 (5 bases). Trimming shortened V by 5 bases and J by 8 bases, and 13 bases separated the two germline ends. CDR1 and CDR2 from the germline V gene are SGHTA and FQGNSA. The CDR3 loop spans 13 amino acids. The DNA for the CDR3 is TGTGCCAGCAGCGTAGGGGTAAGGGATGAGCAGTTCTTC. Translation gives CASSVGVRDEQFF.

The genes are TRBV12-3 or TRBV12-4 and TRBJ2-6; D may be TRBD1 (6 bases). There are 15 residues in the CDR3. The V gene lost 6 bases and the J gene lost 2 bases, with 11 bases spanning the gap. The CDR3: CASRITGTGANVLTF. CDR3 DNA sequence: TGTGCCAGCAGAATCACAGGGACTGGGGCCAACGTCCTGACTTTC.

The rearrangement joins TRBV4-3 to TRBJ2-5; TRBD2 matches at 12 bases. The CDR3 is 18 amino acids. Germline values: CDR1 LGHNA, CDR2 YSLEER. V lost 2 bases to trimming and J lost 3 bases; unmatched junction nucleotides: 10. The CDR3 sequence is CASSQMLAGGPKKETQYF. For the CDR3, the DNA is TGCGCCAGCAGCCAAATGCTAGCGGGGGGGCCGAAAAAAGAGACCCAGTACTTC.

V and J are TRBV7-2 and TRBJ1-4; 8 nucleotides match TRBD1. The CDR3 totals 15 residues. J lost 8 bases, V lost 1 base, and 6 bases had no gene match. CDR1 SGHTA and CDR2 FQGNSA come from the germline V gene. CDR3 region: CASSLVGTGGEKLFF. The CDR3 nucleotides are TGTGCCAGCAGCTTAGTAGGGACAGGAGGAGAAAAACTGTTTTTT.

The chain recombines TRBV7-8 with TRBJ2-2; D possibly corresponds to TRBD1 (6 bases). From germline, CDR1 is SGHVS and CDR2 FQNEAQ. This CDR3 has 18 amino acids. V lost 1 base and J 0 bases, leaving 15 bases between the germline ends. CDR3 bases: TGTGCCAGCAGCTTAGTTCGGACAGATATTACGAACACCGGGGAGCTGTTTTTT. Protein product: CASSLVRTDITNTGELFF.

This sequence joins TRBV7-6 and TRBJ1-4; D uncertain. The V gene's germline CDR1 is SGHVS and CDR2 FNYEAQ. V was pared by 1 base and J by 3 bases, with 15 bases between. The CDR3 is made up of 17 amino acids. The CDR3 coding sequence is TGTGCCAGCAGCTTAGGTACAAGGCCAACCCCTAATGAAAAACTGTTTTTT. Translating it yields CASSLGTRPTPNEKLFF. The full variable domain, completed using reference TRBV7-6 and TRBJ1-4, is GAGVSQSPRYKVTKRGQDVALRCDPISGHVSLYWYRQALGQGPEFLTYFNYEAQQDKSGLPNDRFSAERPEGSISTLTIQRTEQRDSAMYRCASSLGTRPTPNEKLFFGSGTQLSVL.

The CDR3 sequence: CASSEGGRPFQETQYF. In DNA, the CDR3 is TGTGCCAGCAGCGAAGGTGGGCGGCCCTTCCAAGAGACCCAGTACTTC. The V and J genes are TRBV11-2 and TRBJ2-5; D is unresolved. Germline CDR1 SGHAT, CDR2 FQNNGV. V lost 5 bases and J lost 1, with 17 bases in between. The CDR3 totals 16 residues.

The chain has TRBV6-6 and TRBJ2-7; D may be TRBD1 (5 bases). Per the germline V gene, CDR1 is MNHNY and CDR2 is SVGAGI (reference sequence). The CDR3 totals 11 residues. V lost 1 base and J lost 7, with 5 bases in between. CDR3 amino acids: CASSYWTEQYF. CDR3 nucleotide sequence: TGTGCCAGCAGTTACTGGACAGAGCAGTACTTC.

This chain connects TRBV2 to TRBJ2-3; 9 bases line up with TRBD2. Losses at the gene ends were 6 bases for V and 3 bases for J; bases not matched to a gene: 4. Germline assignment: CDR1 SNHLY and CDR2 FYNNEI. The CDR3 is 14 residues long. The CDR3 DNA is TGTGCCAGCAGAGCGGGAGGTAGGACAGATACGCAGTATTTT. Its translation is CASRAGGRTDTQYF.

This clonotype turned up a few times. V gene TRBV7-2 combines with J gene TRBJ2-5; 8 nucleotides align to TRBD1. The J call may be wrong; the DNA end is better matched by TRBJ2-7. The CDR3 is 14 amino acids. Per germline, CDR1 SGHTA and CDR2 FQGNSA. The CDR3 region is CASRYGQGGYEQYF. CDR3 DNA: TGTGCCAGCCGCTATGGACAGGGAGGTTACGAGCAGTACTTC.

Of note for this clonotype: Being one base from a much bigger clone, this may be a read error. J is TRBJ2-3 and V is TRBV9; D gene unclear. This CDR3 is built from 13 residues. Germline V gene sequence: CDR1 SGDLS, CDR2 YYNGEE. This CDR3 reads CTSSVVGTDTQYF. The CDR3 DNA reads as TGTACCAGCAGCGTAGTGGGGACAGATACGCAGTATTTT.

This clonotype has a count of ten or more. The chain joins TRBV10-2 to TRBJ1-2; no clear D gene. There are 14 residues in the CDR3. V gave up 0 bases and J gave up 4 bases, with 9 bases separating them. CDR1 and CDR2 from the germline V gene are WSHSY and SAAADI. The CDR3 DNA is TGCGCCAGCAGTGAGTCGGGCAGGCCCTATGGCTACACCTTC. It yields the protein CASSESGRPYGYTF.

The CDR3 DNA is TGTGCCAGCAGCCAAGGTGGATACGGGGGCACTAATGAAAAACTGTTTTTT. Its protein product is CASSQGGYGGTNEKLFF. The chain combines TRBV14 with TRBJ1-4; weak D call: TRBD1 (6 bases). Trimming pared 1 base from V and 2 bases from J, leaving 14 bases between. From germline, CDR1 is SGHDN and CDR2 FVKESK. This CDR3 has 17 amino acids.

V usage is TRBV4-3 and J usage is TRBJ2-2; no clear D gene. The CDR3 is 17 amino acids. The germline V and J ends were trimmed by 2 bases and 8 bases, with 21 bases remaining between them. The germline V gene encodes CDR1 LGHNA and CDR2 YSLEER. CDR3 loop: CASSQYDPGQLPGELFF. In DNA, the CDR3 is TGCGCCAGCAGCCAATACGATCCGGGCCAGCTGCCTGGGGAGCTGTTTTTT.

This clonotype turned up a few times. CDR3 sequence: CASSYRGLDTEAFF. CDR3 sequence (DNA): TGTGCCAGCAGTTATCGGGGGCTAGACACTGAAGCTTTCTTT. This sequence joins TRBV6-5 and TRBJ1-1, with D tentatively TRBD1 (6 bases). The germline CDR1 and CDR2 sequences are MNHEY and SVGAGI. The CDR3 loop spans 14 amino acids. V lost 3 bases, J lost 3 bases, and 11 bases lay in between.

Turning to this clonotype: The junction shows a germline mismatch at one end, possibly a read error. V is TRBV4-1 and J is TRBJ2-3; 12 bases line up with TRBD1. Germline V gene lookup returns CDR1 MGHRA and CDR2 YSYEKL. This CDR3 has 17 residues. In nucleotides, the CDR3 is TGCGCCAGCAGCCAAGACGGGACAGGGGGCAGGACAGATATGCAGTATTTT. It encodes CASSQDGTGGRTDMQYF.

This chain joins TRBV15 and TRBJ2-7, with 12 bases matching TRBD2. V dropped 0 bases and J dropped 7; count of bases not matched to a gene: 7. Germline V gene lookup returns CDR1 LNHNV and CDR2 YYDKDF (reference sequence). The CDR3 runs 16 residues. CDR3 nucleotides: TGTGCCACCAGCAGAGATTTTACTAGCGGGGGGCCAGAGCAGTACTTC. It translates to CATSRDFTSGGPEQYF.

This clonotype showed up just a few times. The chain carries TRBV12-3 or TRBV12-4 and TRBJ2-1; perhaps TRBD2 as D (7 bases). Trimming took off 3 bases at V and 3 bases at J, with 15 bases between the two ends. CDR3 length: 16 amino acids. The CDR3 sequence: CASSFREGGYYNEQFF. The CDR3 coding sequence is TGTGCCAGCAGTTTCAGGGAGGGGGGCTACTACAATGAGCAGTTCTTC.